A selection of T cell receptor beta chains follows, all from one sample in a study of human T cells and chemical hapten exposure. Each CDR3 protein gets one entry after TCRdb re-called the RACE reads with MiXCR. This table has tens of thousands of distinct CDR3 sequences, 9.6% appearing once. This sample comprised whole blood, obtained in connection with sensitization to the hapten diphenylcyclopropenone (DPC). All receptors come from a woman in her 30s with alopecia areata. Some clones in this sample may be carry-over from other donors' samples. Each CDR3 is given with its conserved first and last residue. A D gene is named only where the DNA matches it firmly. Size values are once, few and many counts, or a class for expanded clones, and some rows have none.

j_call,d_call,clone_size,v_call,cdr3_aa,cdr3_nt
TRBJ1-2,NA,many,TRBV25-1,CASSELRRGYTF,TGTGCCAGCAGTGAATTGAGAAGAGGCTACACCTTC
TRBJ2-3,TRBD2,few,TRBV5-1,CASSLDGGSTTQYF,TGCGCCAGCAGCTTGGACGGGGGGTCGACCACGCAGTATTTT
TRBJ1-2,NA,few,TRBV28,CASSLPRAHRGYGYTF,TGTGCCAGCAGTTTACCTCGGGCCCACCGAGGATATGGCTACACCTTC
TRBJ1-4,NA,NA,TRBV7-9,CASSLEAAGATNEKLFF,TGTGCCAGCAGCTTAGAAGCAGCTGGGGCAACTAATGAAAAACTGTTTTTT
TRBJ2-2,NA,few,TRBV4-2,CASSQVLDTGELFF,TGTGCCAGCAGCCAAGTCTTGGACACCGGGGAGCTGTTTTTT
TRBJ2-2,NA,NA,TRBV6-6,CASSYTQGHTGELFF,TGTGCCAGCAGTTATACGCAGGGTCACACCGGGGAGCTGTTTTTT
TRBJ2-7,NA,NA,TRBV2,CASSEFKQFAQYF,TGTGCCAGCAGTGAATTTAAGCAGTTCGCGCAGTACTTC
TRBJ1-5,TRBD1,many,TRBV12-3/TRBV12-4,CASSLGPGGWNQPQHF,TGTGCCAGCAGTTTAGGCCCAGGGGGCTGGAATCAGCCCCAGCATTTT
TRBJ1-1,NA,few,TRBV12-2,CASRLAGTKEAFF,TGTGCAAGTCGCTTAGCGGGGACGAAGGAAGCTTTCTTT
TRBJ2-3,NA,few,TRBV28,CASSLQRSISTQYF,TGTGCCAGCAGTTTACAAAGATCCATATCTACGCAGTATTTT
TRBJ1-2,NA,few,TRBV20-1,CSADQVNYGYTF,TGCAGTGCGGATCAGGTTAACTATGGCTACACCTTC
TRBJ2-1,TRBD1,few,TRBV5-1,CASSSGTGYNEQFF,TGCGCCAGCAGCTCCGGGACAGGCTACAATGAGCAGTTCTTC
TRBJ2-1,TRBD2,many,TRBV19,CASSVTSTGEQFF,TGTGCCAGTAGTGTGACTAGCACGGGTGAGCAGTTCTTC
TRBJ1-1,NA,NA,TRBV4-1,CASSQLDWNTEAFF,TGCGCCAGCAGCCAACTTGACTGGAACACTGAAGCTTTCTTT
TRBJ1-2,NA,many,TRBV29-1,CSVGGATIYGYTF,TGCAGCGTTGGAGGGGCTACTATCTATGGCTACACCTTC
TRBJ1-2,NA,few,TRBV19,CASSAPDRYYGYTF,TGTGCCAGTAGTGCGCCGGACCGGTACTATGGCTACACCTTC
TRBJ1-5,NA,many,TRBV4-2,CASSQELARQPQHF,TGTGCCAGCAGCCAAGAATTGGCCCGTCAGCCCCAGCATTTT
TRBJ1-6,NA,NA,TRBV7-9,CASSPRGSVLNSPLHF,TGTGCCAGCAGCCCGCGAGGGTCGGTCCTTAATTCACCCCTCCACTTT
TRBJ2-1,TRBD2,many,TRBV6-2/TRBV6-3,CASSHSGGSNEQFF,TGTGCCAGCAGCCACAGCGGGGGTTCAAATGAGCAGTTCTTC
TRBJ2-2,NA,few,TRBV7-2,CASSRQSRDTGELFF,TGTGCCAGCAGCCGACAGTCGCGAGACACCGGGGAGCTGTTTTTT
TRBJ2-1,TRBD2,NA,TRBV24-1,CATSDSLAENGNEQFF,TGTGCCACCAGTGACTCACTAGCGGAGAATGGAAATGAGCAGTTCTTC
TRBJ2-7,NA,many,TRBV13,CASSFSLTYEQYF,TGTGCCAGCAGCTTCTCCCTCACCTACGAGCAGTACTTC
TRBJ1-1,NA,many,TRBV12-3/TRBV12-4,CASNFGRNTEAFF,TGTGCCAGCAATTTTGGACGGAACACTGAAGCTTTCTTT
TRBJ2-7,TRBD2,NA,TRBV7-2,CASSATGTSGAFKYF,TGTGCCAGCAGCGCAACCGGGACTAGCGGGGCCTTTAAGTACTTC
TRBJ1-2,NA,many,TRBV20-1,CSAREGDYGYTF,TGCAGTGCTAGAGAGGGAGACTATGGCTACACCTTC
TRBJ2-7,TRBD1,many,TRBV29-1,CSVGAGGFYEQYF,TGCAGCGTTGGAGCAGGGGGCTTCTACGAGCAGTACTTC
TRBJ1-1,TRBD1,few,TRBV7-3,CASSSRDSPHVRTEAFF,TGTGCCAGCAGTTCTCGGGACAGCCCTCACGTTAGGACTGAAGCTTTCTTT
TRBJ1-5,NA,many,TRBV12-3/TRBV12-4,CASSPRDYQPQHF,TGTGCCAGCAGTCCTCGGGATTATCAGCCCCAGCATTTT
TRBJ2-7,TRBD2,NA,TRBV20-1,CSASGWGGLPPASYEQYF,TGCAGTGCTAGTGGTTGGGGAGGGCTACCTCCAGCGTCCTACGAGCAGTACTTC
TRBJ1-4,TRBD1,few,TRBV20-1,CSAQGTGLEKLFF,TGCAGTGCTCAAGGGACAGGTCTTGAAAAACTGTTTTTT
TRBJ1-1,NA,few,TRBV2,CASSLDTNTEAFF,TGTGCCAGCAGCCTGGACACGAACACTGAAGCTTTCTTT
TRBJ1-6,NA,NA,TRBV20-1,CSASLPPKGLSSPLHF,TGCAGTGCTAGCCTACCTCCCAAGGGTTTAAGTTCACCCCTCCACTTT
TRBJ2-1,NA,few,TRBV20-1,CSAPPLGLSYNEQFF,TGCAGTGCTCCGCCGTTGGGGCTCTCCTACAATGAGCAGTTCTTC
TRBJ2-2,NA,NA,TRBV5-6,CASSWRTGRTSPTGELFF,TGTGCCAGCAGCTGGCGGACAGGGCGGACTAGCCCCACCGGGGAGCTGTTTTTT
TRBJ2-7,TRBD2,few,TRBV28,CASTPRAGGSYEQYF,TGTGCCAGCACTCCGAGAGCGGGAGGCTCCTACGAGCAGTACTTC
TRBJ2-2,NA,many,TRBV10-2,CASSEFLADGELFF,TGCGCCAGCAGTGAGTTTCTAGCTGACGGGGAGCTGTTTTTT
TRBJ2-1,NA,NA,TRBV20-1,CSASPLGALSNNEQFF,TGCAGTGCTAGCCCCTTGGGAGCGTTAAGTAACAATGAGCAGTTCTTC
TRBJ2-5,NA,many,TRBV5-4,CASSRARQETQYF,TGTGCCAGCAGCCGGGCTCGACAAGAGACCCAGTACTTC
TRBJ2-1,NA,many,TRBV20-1,CSARDAGARGYGEQFF,TGCAGTGCTAGAGACGCCGGCGCAAGGGGCTACGGTGAGCAGTTCTTC
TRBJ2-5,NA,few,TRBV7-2,CASSFQVPETQYF,TGTGCCAGCAGCTTTCAGGTGCCCGAGACCCAGTACTTC
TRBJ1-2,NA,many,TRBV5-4,CASSLERANYGYTF,TGTGCCAGCAGTTTGGAGAGGGCCAACTATGGCTACACCTTC
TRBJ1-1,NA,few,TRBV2,CASGPEAFF,TGTGCCAGCGGACCTGAAGCTTTCTTT